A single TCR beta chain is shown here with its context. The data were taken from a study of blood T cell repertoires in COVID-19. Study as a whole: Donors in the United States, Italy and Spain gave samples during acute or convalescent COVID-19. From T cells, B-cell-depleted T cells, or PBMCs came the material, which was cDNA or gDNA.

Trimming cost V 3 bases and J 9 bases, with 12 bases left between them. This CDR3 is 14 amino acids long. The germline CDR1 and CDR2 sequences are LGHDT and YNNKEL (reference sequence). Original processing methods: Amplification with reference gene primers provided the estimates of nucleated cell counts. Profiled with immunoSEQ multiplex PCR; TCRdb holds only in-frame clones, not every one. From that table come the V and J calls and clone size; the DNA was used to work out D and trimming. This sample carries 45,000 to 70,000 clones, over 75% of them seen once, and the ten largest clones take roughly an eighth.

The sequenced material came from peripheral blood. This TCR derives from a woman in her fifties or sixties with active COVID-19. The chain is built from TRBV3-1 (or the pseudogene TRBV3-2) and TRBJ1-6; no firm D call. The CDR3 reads CASSQDFWSSPLHF. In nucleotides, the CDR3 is TGTGCCAGCAGCCAGGACTTTTGGAGTTCACCCCTCCACTTT.